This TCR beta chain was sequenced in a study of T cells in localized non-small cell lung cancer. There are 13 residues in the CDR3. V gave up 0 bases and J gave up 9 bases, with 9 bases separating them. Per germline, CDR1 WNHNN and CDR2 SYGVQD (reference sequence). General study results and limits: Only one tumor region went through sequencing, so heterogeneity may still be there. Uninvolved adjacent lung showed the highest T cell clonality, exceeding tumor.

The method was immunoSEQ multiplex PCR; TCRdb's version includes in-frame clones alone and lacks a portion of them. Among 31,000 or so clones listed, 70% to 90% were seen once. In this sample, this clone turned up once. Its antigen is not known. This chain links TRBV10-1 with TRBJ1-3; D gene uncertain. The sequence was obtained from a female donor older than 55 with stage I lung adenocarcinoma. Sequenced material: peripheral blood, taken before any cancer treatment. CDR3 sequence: CASSESTLATIYF. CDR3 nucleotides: TGCGCCAGCAGTGAGTCGACTCTAGCCACCATATATTTT.